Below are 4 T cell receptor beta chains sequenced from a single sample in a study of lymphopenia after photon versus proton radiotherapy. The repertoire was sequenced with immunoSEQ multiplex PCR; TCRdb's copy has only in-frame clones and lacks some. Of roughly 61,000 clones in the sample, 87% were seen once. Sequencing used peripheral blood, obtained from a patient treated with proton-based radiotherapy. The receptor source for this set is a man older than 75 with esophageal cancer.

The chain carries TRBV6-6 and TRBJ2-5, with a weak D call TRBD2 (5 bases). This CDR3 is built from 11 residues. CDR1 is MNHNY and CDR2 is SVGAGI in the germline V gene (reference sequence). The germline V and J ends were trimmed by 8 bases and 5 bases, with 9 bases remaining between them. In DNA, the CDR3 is TGTGCCAGCGGGAGATTGGAGACCCAGTACTTC. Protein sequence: CASGRLETQYF.

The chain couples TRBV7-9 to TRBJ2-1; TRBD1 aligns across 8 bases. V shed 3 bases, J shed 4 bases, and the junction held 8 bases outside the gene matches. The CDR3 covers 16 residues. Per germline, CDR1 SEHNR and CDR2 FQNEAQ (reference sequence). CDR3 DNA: TGTGCCAGCAGCTTGGCAGGGGGCTCAAAGTACAATGAGCAGTTCTTC. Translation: CASSLAGGSKYNEQFF.

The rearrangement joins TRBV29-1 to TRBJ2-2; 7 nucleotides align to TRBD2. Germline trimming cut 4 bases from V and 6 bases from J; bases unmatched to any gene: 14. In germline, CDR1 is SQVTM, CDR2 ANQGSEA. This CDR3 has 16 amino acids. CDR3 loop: CSVVEWTSGVAGELFF. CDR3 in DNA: TGCAGCGTTGTCGAGTGGACTAGTGGGGTCGCCGGGGAGCTGTTTTTT.

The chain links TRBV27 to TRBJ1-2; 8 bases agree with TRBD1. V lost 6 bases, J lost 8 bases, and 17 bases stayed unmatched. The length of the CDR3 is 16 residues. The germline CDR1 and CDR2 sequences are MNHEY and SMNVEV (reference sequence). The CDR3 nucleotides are TGTGCCAGCAGATCCCTCCGGACAGGGATGATCGGGGGCTACACCTTC. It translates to CASRSLRTGMIGGYTF.